These 21 T cell receptor beta chains were sequenced from one sample in a study of beta chain features in type 1 diabetes. General study findings and limits: When Type 1 diabetes patients were examined, their TCRB CDR3s proved moderately but significantly shorter in all four CD4+ subsets.

These receptors are not linked to any known antigen. Isolated RNA was reverse transcribed in full, so expressed TCRB transcripts were sequenced. This table comes from immunoSEQ multiplex PCR, and its TCRdb copy is limited to in-frame clones, with some not included. The table includes roughly 100,000 clones, 28% detected once. Sequencing used central memory CD4+ T cells from blood. The receptors derive from a woman aged 18-29 years with type 1 diabetes.

This clone was seen only a few times. The gene calls are TRBV30 and TRBJ1-4; the D is unclear. CDR3 length: 13 amino acids. From germline, CDR1 is GTSNPN and CDR2 SVGIG (reference sequence). V lost 4 bases to trimming and J lost 8 bases, with 14 bases between them. Here the CDR3 reads CAWMGQFSEKLFF. CDR3 bases: TGTGCCTGGATGGGTCAGTTTAGCGAAAAACTGTTTTTT.

The chain joins TRBV4-3 to TRBJ2-2, with a weak D call TRBD2 (5 bases). The CDR3 extends over 17 amino acids. The germline V gene has CDR1 LGHNA and CDR2 YSLEER. The V end was cut by 4 bases, the J end by 2 bases, with 17 bases between. CDR3 residues: CASSPEGLAGNTGELFF. DNA of the CDR3: TGCGCCAGCAGCCCCGAGGGCCTAGCCGGCAACACCGGGGAGCTGTTTTTT.

The table lists this clone with a few counts. The J gene is TRBJ2-3, the V gene TRBV27, with 8 positions matching TRBD1. Trimming removed 2 bases from V and 6 bases from J; junction bases left unmatched: 4. Looked up from germline, CDR1 is MNHEY and CDR2 is SMNVEV (reference sequence). The CDR3 has 14 amino acids. The CDR3 spells CASSLGQGFDTQYF. CDR3 bases: TGTGCCAGCAGTTTAGGACAGGGTTTTGATACGCAGTATTTT.

The V call is TRBV5-4, the J call TRBJ2-2; 8 bases agree with TRBD1. V dropped 2 bases and J dropped 0; count of bases not matched to a gene: 3. Germline-derived CDR1 and CDR2 are SGHNT and YYREEE (reference sequence). The CDR3 is 16 residues long. The CDR3 is CASSFWTGTNTGELFF. The CDR3 region has the DNA TGTGCCAGCAGCTTCTGGACAGGGACGAACACCGGGGAGCTGTTTTTT.

V is TRBV5-6 and J is TRBJ2-1, with D unclear. The CDR3 length is 14 residues. Germline CDR1 reads SGHDT; CDR2 reads YYEEEE. V lost 2 bases and J lost 0, with 6 bases in between. As DNA, the CDR3 is TGTGCCAGCAGCTTACAGTCCTCCTACAATGAGCAGTTCTTC. It codes for CASSLQSSYNEQFF.

The chain employs TRBV27 and TRBJ1-2; 7 nucleotides agree with TRBD1. The CDR3 contains 16 residues. Germline assignment: CDR1 MNHEY and CDR2 SMNVEV (reference sequence). J was trimmed by 4 bases and V by 3 bases; bases with no gene match: 11. The CDR3 region is CASSFAGQAWGYGYTF. The CDR3 bases are TGTGCCAGCAGTTTCGCCGGACAGGCCTGGGGCTATGGCTACACCTTC.

The chain couples TRBV7-2 to TRBJ2-3; D is unresolved. V was cut by 3 bases and J by 3 bases, with 13 bases left in between. Per the germline V gene, CDR1 is SGHTA and CDR2 is FQGNSA. CDR3 length: 15 amino acids. CDR3 in amino acids: CASSFVALGTDTQYF. The CDR3 DNA reads TGTGCCAGCAGCTTCGTTGCCCTAGGAACAGATACGCAGTATTTT.

This rearrangement joins TRBV30 to TRBJ1-1, with a possible D match to TRBD1 (5 bases). The CDR3 is 13 amino acids. Between the trimmed V and J ends, which lost 4 bases and 4 bases, there was a span of 13 bases. Germline V gene lookup returns CDR1 GTSNPN and CDR2 SVGIG (reference sequence). DNA of the CDR3: TGTGCCTGGATGACCGGGGGAGGCACTGAAGCTTTCTTT. Protein sequence: CAWMTGGGTEAFF.

This clone occurred a few times. The rearrangement joins TRBV2 to TRBJ1-5; 10 bases map to TRBD1. The germline CDR1 and CDR2 sequences are SNHLY and FYNNEI. The J segment lost 7 bases and the V segment lost 4 bases, leaving 4 bases of the junction unmatched. The CDR3 extends over 14 amino acids. CDR3 DNA sequence: TGTGCCAGCAGTGGACAGGGGGCTAGACAGCCCCAGCATTTT. Translation: CASSGQGARQPQHF. The variable domain in full, with the rest retrieved from reference TRBV2 and TRBJ1-5, is EPEVTQTPSHQVTQMGQEVILRCVPISNHLYFYWYRQILGQKVEFLVSFYNNEISEKSEIFDDQFSVERPDGSNFTLKIRSTKLEDSAMYFCASSGQGARQPQHFGDGTRLSIL.

The chain is built from TRBV7-2 and TRBJ2-3; D remains unclear. Germline values: CDR1 SGHTA, CDR2 FQGNSA. Deletions cut 1 base from V and 4 bases from J, with 6 bases between. The CDR3 is made up of 13 amino acids. DNA of the CDR3: TGTGCCAGCAGCTTAGGGCTTTCAGATACGCAGTATTTT. It yields the protein CASSLGLSDTQYF.

The sample holds a few counts of this clone. This chain links TRBV30 with TRBJ1-5; D gene ambiguous. Germline-derived CDR1 and CDR2 are GTSNPN and SVGIG (reference sequence). The V end was cut by 5 bases, the J end by 5 bases, with 10 bases between. The CDR3 is 12 amino acids. The CDR3 DNA follows: TGTGCCTGGGGGCACACATATCAGCCCCAGCATTTT. Translating it yields CAWGHTYQPQHF.

This clone was observed a few times. V gene TRBV5-1 combines with J gene TRBJ2-1; TRBD2 agrees at 8 bases. This CDR3 is built from 16 residues. Germline V lookup: CDR1 SGHRS, CDR2 YFSETQ. Trimming cost V 1 base and J 4 bases; bases outside gene matches: 7. In nucleotides, the CDR3 is TGCGCCAGCAGCTTGAGCACTAGCGGTCCATACAATGAGCAGTTCTTC. As protein: CASSLSTSGPYNEQFF. The complete variable domain, with remaining parts taken from reference TRBV5-1 and TRBJ2-1, reads KAGVTQTPRYLIKTRGQQVTLSCSPISGHRSVSWYQQTPGQGLQFLFEYFSETQRNKGNFPGRFSGRQFSNSRSEMNVSTLELGDSALYLCASSLSTSGPYNEQFFGPGTRLTVL.

The chain joins TRBV7-2 to TRBJ1-2; TRBD1 matches 10 bases. The germline gives CDR1 SGHTA, CDR2 FQGNSA. V shed 3 bases, J shed 2 bases, and the junction held 6 bases outside the gene matches. This CDR3 has 16 amino acids. The CDR3 DNA reads as TGTGCCAGCAGCTTCGGACAGGGGGGTGTCAACTATGGCTACACCTTC. Amino acid sequence: CASSFGQGGVNYGYTF.

This clone was seen a handful of times. J is TRBJ1-5 and V is TRBV7-9; tentative D call: TRBD1 (5 bases). Between the trimmed V and J ends, which lost 5 bases and 1 base, there was a span of 6 bases. The CDR3 is 13 amino acids. Germline V CDR1 and CDR2: SEHNR, FQNEAQ (reference sequence). CDR3 region: CASSPGSNQPQHF. In DNA, the CDR3 is TGTGCCAGCAGCCCAGGGAGCAATCAGCCCCAGCATTTT. The complete variable domain, with remaining parts taken from reference TRBV7-9 and TRBJ1-5, reads DTGVSQNPRHKITKRGQNVTFRCDPISEHNRLYWYRQTLGQGPEFLTYFQNEAQLEKSRLLSDRFSAERPKGSFSTLEIQRTEQGDSAMYLCASSPGSNQPQHFGDGTRLSIL.

This clone was counted only a few times. The V gene is TRBV7-2, the J gene TRBJ2-4, with a weak D call TRBD1 (6 bases). Germline V gene data show CDR1 as SGHTA and CDR2 as FQGNSA. Trimming took off 1 base at V and 13 bases at J, with 8 bases between the two ends. This CDR3 spans 11 amino acids. The CDR3 region is CASSLEQGQYF. Written as DNA, the CDR3 is TGTGCCAGCAGCTTAGAGCAGGGGCAGTACTTC.

The rearrangement joins TRBV7-9 to TRBJ2-1; D may be TRBD1 (6 bases). The V and J ends lost 3 bases and 7 bases respectively, with 13 bases between them. The CDR3 consists of 14 residues. The germline V gene has CDR1 SEHNR and CDR2 FQNEAQ (reference sequence). For the CDR3, the DNA is TGTGCCAGCAGCTTTGGGGGCGGGCTAAATGAGCAGTTCTTC. Translation: CASSFGGGLNEQFF.

This clone was observed a handful of times. The chain couples TRBV7-2 to TRBJ2-1; 9 nucleotides line up with TRBD2. Germline lookup yields CDR1 SGHTA and CDR2 FQGNSA. CDR3 length: 19 amino acids. J was trimmed by 6 bases and V by 0 bases; bases with no gene match: 15. Here the CDR3 reads CASSLAGFSGRLKANEQFF. DNA for the CDR3: TGTGCCAGCAGCTTAGCGGGGTTCAGCGGGAGGTTAAAAGCCAATGAGCAGTTCTTC.

This clone was seen a handful of times. The chain links TRBV7-2 to TRBJ2-3; 13 positions match TRBD2. Germline assignment: CDR1 SGHTA and CDR2 FQGNSA. V lost 0 bases and J lost 5; bases outside the gene matches: 8. CDR3 size: 18 residues. The CDR3 protein is CASSLAGVLAGGGDTQYF. The CDR3 DNA follows: TGTGCCAGCAGCTTAGCTGGGGTACTAGCGGGAGGGGGAGATACGCAGTATTTT.

This clone was recorded a few times. CDR3 region: CASSPSSGVSYEQYF. In DNA, the CDR3 is TGTGCCAGCTCACCGAGTTCCGGGGTCTCCTACGAGCAGTACTTC. V usage is TRBV18 and J usage is TRBJ2-7; D perhaps matches TRBD2 (5 bases). Germline CDR1 and CDR2: KGHSH and LQKENI. Trimming removed 3 bases at V and 0 bases at J, with 12 bases between. The CDR3 extends over 15 amino acids. The entire variable domain, with the rest obtained from reference TRBV18 and TRBJ2-7, is as follows: NAGVMQNPRHLVRRRGQEARLRCSPMKGHSHVYWYRQLPEEGLKFMVYLQKENIIDESGMPKERFSAEFPKEGPSILRIQQVVRGDSAAYFCASSPSSGVSYEQYFGPGTRLTVT.

The rearrangement uses TRBV19 and TRBJ2-1; D gene unclear. Per the germline V gene, CDR1 is LNHDA and CDR2 is SQIVND (reference sequence). V dropped 0 bases and J dropped 3 bases, with 9 bases sitting between them. The CDR3 totals 15 residues. The CDR3 nucleotides are TGTGCCAGTAGTATAGAAGGCGCTAGCTACAATGAGCAGTTCTTC. Translating it yields CASSIEGASYNEQFF.

The chain is built from TRBV11-2 and TRBJ1-2; D not resolved. Between the trimmed V and J ends, which lost 7 bases and 5 bases, there was a span of 17 bases. CDR1 and CDR2 from the germline V gene are SGHAT and FQNNGV. The CDR3 length is 14 residues. Here the CDR3 DNA reads TGTGCCAGCACCGGGGAGAGAGGAGGGTATGGCTACACCTTC. Translation: CASTGERGGYGYTF.